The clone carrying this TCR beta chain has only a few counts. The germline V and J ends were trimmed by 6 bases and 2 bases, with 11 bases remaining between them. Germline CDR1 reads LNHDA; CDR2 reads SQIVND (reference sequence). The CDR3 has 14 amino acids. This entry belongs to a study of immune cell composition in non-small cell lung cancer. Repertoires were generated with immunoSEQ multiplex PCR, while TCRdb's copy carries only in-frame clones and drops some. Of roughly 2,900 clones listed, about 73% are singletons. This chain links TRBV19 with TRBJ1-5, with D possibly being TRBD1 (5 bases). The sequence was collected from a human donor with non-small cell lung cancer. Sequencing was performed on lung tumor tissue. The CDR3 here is CASRGVRGNQPQHF. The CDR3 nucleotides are TGTGCCAGTAGAGGTGTCAGGGGCAATCAGCCCCAGCATTTT.